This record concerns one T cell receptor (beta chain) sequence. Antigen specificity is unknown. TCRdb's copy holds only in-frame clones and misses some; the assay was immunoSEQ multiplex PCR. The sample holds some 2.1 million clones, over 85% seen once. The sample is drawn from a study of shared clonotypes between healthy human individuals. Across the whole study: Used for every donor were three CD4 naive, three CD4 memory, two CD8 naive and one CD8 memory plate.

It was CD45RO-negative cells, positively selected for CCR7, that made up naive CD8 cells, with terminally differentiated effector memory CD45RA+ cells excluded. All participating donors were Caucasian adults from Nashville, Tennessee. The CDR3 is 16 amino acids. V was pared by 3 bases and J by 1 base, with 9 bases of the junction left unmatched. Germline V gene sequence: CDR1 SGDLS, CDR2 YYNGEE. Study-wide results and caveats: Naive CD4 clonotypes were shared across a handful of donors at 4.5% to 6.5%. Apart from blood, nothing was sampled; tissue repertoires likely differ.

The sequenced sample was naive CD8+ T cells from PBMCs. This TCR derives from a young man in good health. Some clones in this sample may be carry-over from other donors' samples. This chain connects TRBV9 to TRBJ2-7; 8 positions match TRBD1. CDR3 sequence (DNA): TGTGCCAGCAGCGGACGGGGACAGGATTATTCCTACGAGCAGTACTTC. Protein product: CASSGRGQDYSYEQYF.